These T cell receptor beta chains were read from a single sample in a study of T cell repertoires in ileal Crohn's disease. Clones were sequenced by immunoSEQ multiplex PCR, and TCRdb holds only the in-frame ones, with some missing. The sample lists 5,000 or so clones; roughly 91% were seen once. The sequencing input was ileal tissue. The receptors here all came from an adult with Crohn's disease. Each CDR3 is given with its conserved first and last residue. A D gene is named only where the DNA matches it firmly. Size tells how often a clone was seen (once, few, many) or the class of an expanded clone, and some rows leave it out.

d_gene | j_gene | abundance | v_gene | CDR3nt | CDR3aa
- | TRBJ2-6 | - | TRBV4-2 | TGTGCCAGCAGCCAAGTGGGCAACTCTGGGGCCAACGTCCTGACTTTC | CASSQVGNSGANVLTF
TRBD1 | TRBJ1-2 | - | TRBV6-6 | TGTGCCAGCAAATTGACAGGGGGAGGCTACACCTTC | CASKLTGGGYTF
TRBD1 | TRBJ2-7 | - | TRBV5-4 | TGTGCCAGCAGCGGCGGGACAGGGTACTCCTACGAGCAGTACTTC | CASSGGTGYSYEQYF
- | TRBJ1-4 | - | TRBV27 | TGTGCCAGCAGCCCCAGGGAGGGGGAAAAACTGTTTTTT | CASSPREGEKLFF
- | TRBJ2-7 | - | TRBV4-3 | TGCGCCAGCAGCCAAGGGGCCTTCTACGAGCAGTACTTC | CASSQGAFYEQYF
- | TRBJ2-2 | - | TRBV11-2 | TGTGCCAGCAGCTTTAGTGGAGCGAACACCGGGGAGCTGTTTTTT | CASSFSGANTGELFF
- | TRBJ1-6 | once | TRBV11-2 | TGTGCCAGCAGCCAGCGGGCGAATTCACCCCTCCACTTT | CASSQRANSPLHF
TRBD1 | TRBJ2-7 | - | TRBV4-1 | TGCGCCAGCAGCCAAGATGCAGGGGGTCCAAGGAACTCCTACGAGCAGTACTTC | CASSQDAGGPRNSYEQYF
- | TRBJ1-1 | - | TRBV4-2 | TGTGCCAGCAGCCAAGAAGTGGGGGGATTAGCTGGGACTGAAGCTTTCTTT | CASSQEVGGLAGTEAFF
TRBD1 | TRBJ2-3 | - | TRBV5-1 | TGCGCCAGCAGCACCCCGGACAGGGCGGCCACAGATACGCAGTATTTT | CASSTPDRAATDTQYF
TRBD1 | TRBJ1-5 | - | TRBV28 | TGTGCCAGCAGGTACCCGACAGGGCGCAATCAGCCCCAGCATTTT | CASRYPTGRNQPQHF
- | TRBJ1-2 | - | TRBV7-9 | TGTGCCAGCAGCCGCTGGGAGTTTCGAAAATATGGCTACACCTTC | CASSRWEFRKYGYTF
TRBD2 | TRBJ2-7 | - | TRBV18 | TGTGCCAGCTCACCAGCGGGACTAGCGGGGGTCGAGCAGTACTTC | CASSPAGLAGVEQYF
TRBD1 | TRBJ2-7 | once | TRBV5-1 | TGCGCCAGCAGCTCGGGGCAGGGGGTGGTAGAGCAGTACTTC | CASSSGQGVVEQYF
TRBD1 | TRBJ2-1 | - | TRBV5-4 | TGTGCCAGCAGCTCGAGGACAGGGAAGATCAATGAGCAGTTCTTC | CASSSRTGKINEQFF
- | TRBJ2-3 | - | TRBV9 | TGTGCCAGCAGCAGTGGCGGGTTTAGCACAGATACGCAGTATTTT | CASSSGGFSTDTQYF
- | TRBJ2-1 | - | TRBV7-2 | TGTGCCAGCAGCCGGGGTGGTTCCTACAATGAGCAGTTCTTC | CASSRGGSYNEQFF
- | TRBJ2-7 | - | TRBV20-1 | TGCAGTGCTAGAATAAACGAGCAGTACTTC | CSARINEQYF
- | TRBJ1-6 | - | TRBV6-1 | TGTGCCAGCAGCAAAGGACAAACCTATAATTCACCCCTCCACTTT | CASSKGQTYNSPLHF
TRBD1 | TRBJ1-2 | - | TRBV5-1 | TGCGCCAGCAGCTATGACCCGACCGGGACAGACTATGGCTACACCTTC | CASSYDPTGTDYGYTF
TRBD1 | TRBJ2-7 | - | TRBV10-3 | TGTGCCATCAGTGGGGGACAGGGATTCGTGAACGAGCAGTACTTC | CAISGGQGFVNEQYF
TRBD2 | TRBJ2-1 | - | TRBV29-1 | TGCAGCGTTGAAGATCACAGCGGGGGGGCCTTAAATGAGCAGTTCTTC | CSVEDHSGGALNEQFF
- | TRBJ2-1 | - | TRBV7-2 | TGTGCCAGCAGCTCGGCGAGGGTAGTGGGCTATGAGCAGTTCTTC | CASSSARVVGYEQFF
- | TRBJ2-1 | - | TRBV4-1 | TGCGCCAGCAGCCGGTACAGGGAACCCTACAATGAGCAGTTCTTC | CASSRYREPYNEQFF
TRBD1 | TRBJ2-1 | - | TRBV28 | TGTGCCAGCAGATCGACAGGGGACCCCTACAATGAGCAGTTCTTC | CASRSTGDPYNEQFF
- | TRBJ2-2 | - | TRBV11-3 | TGTGCCAGCAGCTTAAAGAGGGAAGCCGGGGAGCTGTTTTTT | CASSLKREAGELFF
TRBD2 | TRBJ2-5 | - | TRBV7-2 | TGTGCCAGCAGCTTAGTTTCTAGCGGAGGGAAAGAGACCCAGTACTTC | CASSLVSSGGKETQYF
TRBD2 | TRBJ2-1 | - | TRBV4-2 | TGTGCCAGCAGCCAGACGATTAGCGGGGGGAAGGGGGGCGAGCAGTTCTTC | CASSQTISGGKGGEQFF
- | TRBJ2-7 | - | TRBV4-2 | TGTGCCAGCAGCCAAGATTATGACAGTTCCTACGAGCAGTACTTC | CASSQDYDSSYEQYF
- | TRBJ1-2 | - | TRBV19 | TGTGCCAGTCTGGGGCAGGACCGAGCCTATGGCTACACCTTC | CASLGQDRAYGYTF
TRBD1 | TRBJ2-5 | - | TRBV2 | TGTGCCAGCAGTGACCGGGACAGGCAAGAGACCCAGTACTTC | CASSDRDRQETQYF
TRBD1 | TRBJ2-5 | once | TRBV7-9 | TGTGCCAGCAGCTTGGGGACAGGGGGGCAAGAGACCCAGTACTTC | CASSLGTGGQETQYF
- | TRBJ1-2 | - | TRBV2 | TGTGCCAGCAGTGTCGGGGGGTCCGGCTACGCCTTC | CASSVGGSGYAF
TRBD1 | TRBJ1-5 | - | TRBV6-5 | TGTGCCAGCAGTTACTCGGGGACAGGCAATCAGCCCCAGCATTTT | CASSYSGTGNQPQHF
- | TRBJ1-2 | - | TRBV7-5 | TGTGCCAGAAGCTTGGACAGGGAAGTAAACTATGGCTACACCTTC | CARSLDREVNYGYTF
- | TRBJ2-7 | - | TRBV5-1 | TGCGCCAGCAGCCAACAGGGGCGGGAGGACGAGCAGTACTTC | CASSQQGREDEQYF
- | TRBJ2-1 | - | TRBV4-2 | TGTGCCAGCAGCCCCTTCGTAGGACAGACAATTTACAATGAGCAGTTCTTC | CASSPFVGQTIYNEQFF
- | TRBJ1-1 | - | TRBV6-6 | TGTGCCAGCAGCCCAATGGGGGGGAACACTGAAGCTTTCTTT | CASSPMGGNTEAFF
- | TRBJ2-2 | - | TRBV7-2 | TGTGCCAGCAGCCCCCGGACAGTCACCGGGGAGCTGTTTTTT | CASSPRTVTGELFF
TRBD2 | TRBJ2-7 | - | TRBV5-4 | TGTGCCAGCAGGGTCGCTAGCGGGGCCGCCTACGAGCAGTACTTC | CASRVASGAAYEQYF
TRBD2 | TRBJ2-7 | few | TRBV28 | TGTGCCAGCAGACTTACAGAGGGACTAGGGTACGAGCAGTACTTC | CASRLTEGLGYEQYF
TRBD1 | TRBJ1-1 | - | TRBV28 | TGTGCCACCATTACAGGGGGCACTGAAGCTTTCTTT | CATITGGTEAFF
TRBD2 | TRBJ2-2 | few | TRBV7-7 | TGTGCCAGCAGCCCCTCGGGACTAGCGGGCACCGGGGAGCTGTTTTTT | CASSPSGLAGTGELFF
TRBD1 | TRBJ1-5 | once | TRBV7-9 | TGTGCCAGCAGCTCCCAGGGGGATCAGCCCCAGCATTTT | CASSSQGDQPQHF
TRBD2 | TRBJ2-7 | - | TRBV7-2 | TGTGCCAGCAGCAGACTAGCGGGGGGGTTCTCCTACGAGCAGTACTTC | CASSRLAGGFSYEQYF
TRBD1 | TRBJ1-2 | - | TRBV2 | TGTGCCAGCAGGGAAACCGGGACAGTCGGTGTGGGCTACACCTTC | CASRETGTVGVGYTF
- | TRBJ2-5 | - | TRBV5-6 | TGTGCCAGCAGCATGCGGATGGAGACCCAGTACTTC | CASSMRMETQYF
- | TRBJ2-5 | - | TRBV7-9 | TGTGCCAGCAGCATACTTGGACACAGGCAAGAGACCCAGTACTTC | CASSILGHRQETQYF
- | TRBJ2-6 | - | TRBV5-1 | TGCGCCAGCAGCTCCCTATCCGCGGGGTCGGGGGCCAACGTCCTGACTTTC | CASSSLSAGSGANVLTF
- | TRBJ2-5 | - | TRBV7-5 | TGTGTCAGAAGCTTATTCTCTGCGGGAGACGAACAAGAGACCCAGTACTTC | CVRSLFSAGDEQETQYF
- | TRBJ1-4 | - | TRBV2 | TGTGCCAGCAGGCGGGCAGCTTCTAATGAAAAACTGTTTTTT | CASRRAASNEKLFF
- | TRBJ1-5 | - | TRBV19 | TGTGCCAGTAGTATTGAGGGATGGATGGATCAGCCCCAGCATTTT | CASSIEGWMDQPQHF